The rows below give T cell receptor beta chains drawn from one sample of a study of shared clonotypes between healthy human individuals. Only in-frame clones appear in the TCRdb table, and some are missing; sequencing was by immunoSEQ multiplex PCR. Of around 1.9 million clones in the sample, just under 95% were seen once. The specimen was naive CD8+ T cells from PBMCs. The source is a man between 18 and 29 years old in good health. Some clones in this sample may be carry-over from other donors' samples. The CDR3 runs from the conserved cysteine through the conserved F or W. The D gene is left open where the match is weak. Size tells how often a clone was seen (once, few, many) or the class of an expanded clone, and some rows leave it out.

-	TRBV7-7	-	TRBJ2-1	TGTGCCAGCAGCCCAATCCATGACCCGAGCTCCTACAATGAGCAGTTCTTC	CASSPIHDPSSYNEQFF
-	TRBV29-1	-	TRBJ2-7	TGCAGCGTTCATGGGAACGGGGGATACGAGCAGTACTTC	CSVHGNGGYEQYF
-	TRBV10-3	TRBD1	TRBJ2-2	TGTGCCACTCAGGTGGTGGGCCCCAGGGGAACAGGGGCCGGGGAGCTGTTTTTT	CATQVVGPRGTGAGELFF
-	TRBV11-2	TRBD2	TRBJ2-2	TGTGCCAGCAGCTCGACTCCGGGACTAAGCACCGGGGAGCTGTTTTTT	CASSSTPGLSTGELFF
-	TRBV5-1	-	TRBJ1-1	TGCGCCAGCAGCTTCGCGAGGAACACTGAAGCTTTCTTT	CASSFARNTEAFF
-	TRBV5-1	TRBD1	TRBJ2-1	TGCGCCAGCACTCCCGGGACAGAGACCTACAATGAGCAGTTCTTC	CASTPGTETYNEQFF
-	TRBV10-2	-	TRBJ2-7	TGCGCCAGCAGCTGGGGGGCCGGGGCCTACGAGCAGTACTTC	CASSWGAGAYEQYF
few	TRBV30	-	TRBJ1-1	TGTGCCTGGGCTGGACCGATCCCCGAAGCTTTCTTT	CAWAGPIPEAFF
-	TRBV7-9	-	TRBJ1-2	TGTGCCAGCAGCTCGTTCGGCGAGTATGGCTACACCTTC	CASSSFGEYGYTF
once	TRBV13	-	TRBJ1-2	TGTGCCAGCAGCTTAGGCGGGCGTAGCTACACCTTC	CASSLGGRSYTF
once	TRBV27	TRBD2	TRBJ2-3	TGTGCCAGCAGTTCAGGGCTAGCGGGCTTAGATACGCAGTATTTT	CASSSGLAGLDTQYF
-	TRBV27	TRBD1	TRBJ2-5	TGTGCCAGCAGTTCCCCGGACAGGGGGAGTGATAGCGTTCTTCTGGGGACCCAGTACTTC	CASSSPDRGSDSVLLGTQYF
-	TRBV28	TRBD1	TRBJ2-6	TGTGCCAGCAGACCAATATCCGCGACGGGGACAGAAGTAGCTGGGGCCAACGTCCTGACTTTC	CASRPISATGTEVAGANVLTF
-	TRBV25-1	-	TRBJ1-2	TGTGCCAGCAGTGACCCAGGGGCTCATAAGGCTGGCTACACCTTC	CASSDPGAHKAGYTF
few	TRBV12-5	-	TRBJ1-1	TGTGCTAGTGGTCGTGGCACTGAAGCTTTCTTT	CASGRGTEAFF
-	TRBV28	-	TRBJ2-1	TGTGCCAGCAGACAAACTAGGTTCAATGAGCAGTTCTTC	CASRQTRFNEQFF